The 19 T cell receptor beta chains below were found in one sample sequenced in a study of blood T cell repertoires in COVID-19. Measured with immunoSEQ multiplex PCR; TCRdb has only the in-frame clones, and not every one. The table includes approximately 82,000 clones, 75% to 90% detected once. The sequenced sample consisted of PBMCs or T cells enriched from blood (not recorded which). These receptors originate from a woman between 50 and 59 years old with acute COVID-19.

This clone was picked up a small number of times. V and J are TRBV10-1 and TRBJ2-3; TRBD2 is a possible D gene (6 bases). CDR3 length: 13 residues. CDR1 WNHNN and CDR2 SYGVQD come from the germline V gene (reference sequence). V lost 5 bases and J lost 5, with 11 bases in between. The CDR3 spells CASSSPGGDTQYF. CDR3 nucleotides: TGCGCCAGCAGTTCTCCCGGGGGAGATACGCAGTATTTT.

The rearrangement uses TRBV11-3 and TRBJ2-5, with TRBD1 matching over 10 bases. J gave up 4 bases and V 6 bases, and 5 bases lay outside the gene matches. The CDR3 extends over 14 amino acids. Looked up from germline, CDR1 is SGHNT and CDR2 is YENEEA. CDR3 amino acids: CASSLGQGPETQYF. The CDR3 DNA reads as TGTGCCAGCAGTTTGGGACAGGGGCCAGAGACCCAGTACTTC.

The CDR3 is CASSLQSPSGQGEGEQYF. The CDR3 DNA sequence: TGCGCCAGCAGCTTACAGAGCCCTTCGGGACAGGGAGAAGGCGAGCAGTACTTC. The chain uses TRBV5-1 and TRBJ2-7, with 9 positions matching TRBD1. Per germline, CDR1 SGHRS and CDR2 YFSETQ. This CDR3 has 18 residues. Unmatched junction bases numbered 18, after V lost 2 bases and J lost 6 bases.

The chain links TRBV12-3 or TRBV12-4 to TRBJ2-1; D remains unclear. This CDR3 is 13 amino acids long. The ends were cut back, 3 bases at V and 9 bases at J, with 12 bases in the middle. CDR3 nucleotides: TGTGCCAGCAGTTTGTCTAGTGTGGGTGAGCAGTTCTTC. It codes for CASSLSSVGEQFF.

This clone was detected once. V usage is TRBV5-1 and J usage is TRBJ1-5; 7 bases agree with TRBD1. CDR1 SGHRS and CDR2 YFSETQ come from the germline V gene. The junction had 6 bases not matched to a gene; V was cut back by 4 bases and J by 5 bases. The CDR3 contains 14 residues. The CDR3 nucleotides read TGCGCCAGCAGCCAGGGGACAGCGGATCAGCCCCAGCATTTT. The encoded protein is CASSQGTADQPQHF.

The chain carries TRBV11-2 and TRBJ2-3; 12 bases are a match to TRBD2. After removal of 2 bases from V and 9 bases from J, the junction contained 9 bases not matched to a gene. Germline values: CDR1 SGHAT, CDR2 FQNNGV. The CDR3 is made up of 16 amino acids. The CDR3 DNA is TGTGCCAGCAGCTTAATGCTAGCGGGAGGGCCTAGAACGCAGTATTTT. This sequence encodes CASSLMLAGGPRTQYF.

The CDR3 DNA is TGTGCCAGCAGTGGGACTAGCGGGAGTCGGCACAATGAGCAGTTCTTC. Amino acid sequence: CASSGTSGSRHNEQFF. J is TRBJ2-1 and V is TRBV6-1; TRBD2 agrees at 13 bases. J gave up 5 bases and V 4 bases, and 5 bases lay outside the gene matches. Germline V gives CDR1 MNHNS, CDR2 SASEGT. The CDR3 length is 16 residues.

V and J are TRBV9 and TRBJ1-4; D gene uncertain. The CDR3 totals 15 residues. V lost 0 bases to trimming and J lost 0 bases, with 6 bases between them. Germline lookup yields CDR1 SGDLS and CDR2 YYNGEE. The CDR3 DNA reads as TGTGCCAGCAGCGTAGGCGGGACAACTAATGAAAAACTGTTTTTT. Protein: CASSVGGTTNEKLFF. The entire variable domain, with the rest obtained from reference TRBV9 and TRBJ1-4, is as follows: DSGVTQTPKHLITATGQRVTLRCSPRSGDLSVYWYQQSLDQGLQFLIQYYNGEERAKGNILERFSAQQFPDLHSELNLSSLELGDSALYFCASSVGGTTNEKLFFGSGTQLSVL.

The genes are TRBV24-1 and TRBJ1-2; D unresolved. V was clipped by 3 bases and J by 0 bases, with 10 bases between them. The CDR3 is 15 amino acids. The germline V gene has CDR1 KGHDR and CDR2 SFDVKD. The CDR3 loop is CATSDAGVPNYGYTF. The CDR3 nucleotides read TGTGCCACCAGTGATGCCGGGGTTCCTAACTATGGCTACACCTTC.

This chain uses TRBV5-1 with TRBJ2-6; no reliable D call. V dropped 2 bases and J dropped 1 base, with 16 bases sitting between them. The germline V gene encodes CDR1 SGHRS and CDR2 YFSETQ. This CDR3 is built from 18 residues. The CDR3 nucleotides are TGCGCCAGCAGCTTTGTCAGTTCCCTTCTTTCTGGGGCCAACGTCCTGACTTTC. This codes for CASSFVSSLLSGANVLTF.

The chain is built from TRBV7-8 and TRBJ1-6; no firm D call. The CDR3 covers 16 residues. Trimming left V 1 base short and J 4 bases short, with 11 bases between. Germline V gives CDR1 SGHVS, CDR2 FQNEAQ. The CDR3 protein is CASSLDEGGYNSPLHF. DNA of the CDR3: TGTGCCAGCAGCTTAGACGAGGGCGGGTATAATTCACCCCTCCACTTT.

In this sample, this clone turned up a few times. This chain links TRBV15 with TRBJ1-5, with 7 bases identical to TRBD1. CDR3 length: 14 residues. V gave up 7 bases and J gave up 7 bases; unmatched junction bases: 10. Per the germline V gene, CDR1 is LNHNV and CDR2 is YYDKDF (reference sequence). CDR3 in DNA: TGTGCCACCAAGACAGGGAGAGGTTCCCAGCCCCAGCATTTT. Its protein is CATKTGRGSQPQHF.

This clone has a single count. The chain recombines TRBV7-8 with TRBJ2-5; 12 bases are a match to TRBD2. The J segment lost 5 bases and the V segment lost 5 bases, leaving 15 bases of the junction unmatched. The length of the CDR3 is 18 residues. Germline loops: CDR1 SGHVS, CDR2 FQNEAQ. The CDR3 DNA follows: TGTGCCAGCAGCCGCACCGCAGCTAGCGGGAGGGCTTGGGAGACCCAGTACTTC. This encodes CASSRTAASGRAWETQYF.

The V and J genes are TRBV28 and TRBJ2-7; D not resolved. Germline CDR1 is MDHEN and CDR2 is SYDVKM. Trimming left V 8 bases short and J 4 bases short, with 15 bases between. This CDR3 is built from 13 residues. CDR3 residues: CASEIGGRYEQYF. The CDR3 DNA follows: TGTGCCAGCGAGATAGGTGGGCGTTACGAGCAGTACTTC.

The rearrangement joins TRBV11-2 to TRBJ2-3, with TRBD2 matching over 7 bases. CDR1 and CDR2 (germline): SGHAT, FQNNGV. The V segment lost 1 base and the J segment 10 bases; nucleotides outside the gene matches: 5. CDR3 length: 13 residues. The CDR3 DNA reads as TGTGCCAGCAGCTTAGGTAGGGGAGGGGCGCAGTATTTT. Translation gives CASSLGRGGAQYF.

The chain carries TRBV28 and TRBJ2-7; 7 bases are shared with TRBD2. CDR1 is MDHEN and CDR2 is SYDVKM in the germline V gene. Germline trimming cut 5 bases from V and 5 bases from J; bases unmatched to any gene: 9. There are 14 residues in the CDR3. The CDR3 nucleotides read TGTGCCAGCAGTACACGGACCGGGAGGAACGAGCAGTACTTC. As protein: CASSTRTGRNEQYF.

This clone appeared once. The chain combines TRBV29-1 with TRBJ2-5; 7 bases are shared with TRBD2. V gave up 4 bases and J gave up 5 bases; unmatched junction bases: 10. The CDR3 runs to 14 residues. Germline V gives CDR1 SQVTM, CDR2 ANQGSEA. For the CDR3, the DNA is TGCAGCGTTGCTGCGCGGGACTATGATGAGACCCAGTACTTC. Translated, it gives CSVAARDYDETQYF.

J is TRBJ2-7 and V is TRBV12-3 or TRBV12-4; D not certain. Trimming pared 3 bases from V and 2 bases from J, leaving 8 bases between. This CDR3 comprises 13 residues. The CDR3 DNA reads TGTGCCAGCAGTTTCTACGAACCCTACGAGCAGTACTTC. It translates to CASSFYEPYEQYF.

In its sample, this clone was seen a few times. The chain has TRBV7-9 and TRBJ1-1; a weak D match, TRBD1 (6 bases). The CDR3 runs 15 residues. Germline values: CDR1 SEHNR, CDR2 FQNEAQ (reference sequence). The V and J ends lost 0 bases and 8 bases respectively, with 16 bases between them. The CDR3 sequence is CASSLAARGHREAFF. CDR3 nucleotides: TGTGCCAGCAGCTTAGCGGCCAGGGGCCACCGGGAAGCTTTCTTT.